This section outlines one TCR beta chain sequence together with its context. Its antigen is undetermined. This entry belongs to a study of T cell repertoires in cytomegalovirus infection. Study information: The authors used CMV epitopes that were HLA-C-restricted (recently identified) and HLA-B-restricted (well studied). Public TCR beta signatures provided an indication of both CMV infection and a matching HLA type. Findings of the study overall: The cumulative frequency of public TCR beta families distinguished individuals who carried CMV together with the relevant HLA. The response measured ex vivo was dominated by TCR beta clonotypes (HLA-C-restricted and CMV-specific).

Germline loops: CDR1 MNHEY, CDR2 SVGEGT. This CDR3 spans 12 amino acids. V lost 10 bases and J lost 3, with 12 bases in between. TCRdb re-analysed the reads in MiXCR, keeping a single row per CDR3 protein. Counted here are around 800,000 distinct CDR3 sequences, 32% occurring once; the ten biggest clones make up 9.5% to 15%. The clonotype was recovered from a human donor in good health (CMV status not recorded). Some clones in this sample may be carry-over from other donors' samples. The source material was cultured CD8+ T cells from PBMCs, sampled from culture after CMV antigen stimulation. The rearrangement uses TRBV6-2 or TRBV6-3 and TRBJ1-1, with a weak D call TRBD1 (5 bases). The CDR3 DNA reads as TGTGCCATCCGTTGGGGGGACACTGAAGCTTTCTTT. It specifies CAIRWGDTEAFF.